The present TCR beta chain was sequenced within a study of blood T cell repertoires in COVID-19. The overall study: From the United States, Italy and Spain came samples of acute and convalescent COVID-19. T cells, B-cell-depleted T cells, or PBMCs provided the cDNA or gDNA that served as material.

CDR3 size: 15 residues. Trimming cost V 0 bases and J 0 bases, with 8 bases left between them. Germline CDR1 reads LNHNV; CDR2 reads YYDKDF (reference sequence). The repertoire was sequenced with immunoSEQ multiplex PCR; TCRdb's copy has only in-frame clones and lacks some. The sample has 150,000 to 200,000 clones; around 88% are singletons. The TCR was taken from a woman under 40 with acute or convalescent COVID-19. Source material: peripheral blood. V gene TRBV15 combines with J gene TRBJ2-5; D not certain. DNA for the CDR3: TGTGCCACCAGCAGAGATCGTGAGTACCAAGAGACCCAGTACTTC. Translation gives CATSRDREYQETQYF.